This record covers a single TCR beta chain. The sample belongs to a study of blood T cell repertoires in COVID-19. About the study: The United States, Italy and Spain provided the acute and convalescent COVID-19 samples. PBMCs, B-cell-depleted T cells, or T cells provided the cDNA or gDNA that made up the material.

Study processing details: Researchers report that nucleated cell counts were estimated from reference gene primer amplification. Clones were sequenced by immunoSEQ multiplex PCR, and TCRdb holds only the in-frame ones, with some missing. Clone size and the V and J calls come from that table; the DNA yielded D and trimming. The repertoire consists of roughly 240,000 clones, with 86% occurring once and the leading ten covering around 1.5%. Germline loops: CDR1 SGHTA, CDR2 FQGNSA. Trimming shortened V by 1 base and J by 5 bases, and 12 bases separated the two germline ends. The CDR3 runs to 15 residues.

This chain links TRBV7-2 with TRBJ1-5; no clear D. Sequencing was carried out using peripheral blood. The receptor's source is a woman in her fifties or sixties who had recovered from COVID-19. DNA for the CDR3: TGTGCCAGCAGCTTAGTGGCGGCCCGCGATCAGCCCCAGCATTTT. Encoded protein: CASSLVAARDQPQHF. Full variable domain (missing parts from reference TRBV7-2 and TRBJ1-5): GAGVSQSPSNKVTEKGKDVELRCDPISGHTALYWYRQSLGQGLEFLIYFQGNSAPDKSGLPSDRFSAERTGGSVSTLTIQRTQQEDSAVYLCASSLVAARDQPQHFGDGTRLSIL.